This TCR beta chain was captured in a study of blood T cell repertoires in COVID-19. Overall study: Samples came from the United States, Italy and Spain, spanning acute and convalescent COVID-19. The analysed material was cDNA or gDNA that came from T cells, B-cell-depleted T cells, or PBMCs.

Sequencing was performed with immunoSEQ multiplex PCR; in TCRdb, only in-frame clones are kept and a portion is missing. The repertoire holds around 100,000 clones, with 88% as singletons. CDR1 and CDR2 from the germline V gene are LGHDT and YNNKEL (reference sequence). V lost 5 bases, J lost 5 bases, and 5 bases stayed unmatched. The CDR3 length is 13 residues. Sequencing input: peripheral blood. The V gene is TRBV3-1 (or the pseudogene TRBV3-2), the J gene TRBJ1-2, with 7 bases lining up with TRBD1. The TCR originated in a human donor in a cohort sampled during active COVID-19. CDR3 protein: CASSGDSLYGYTF. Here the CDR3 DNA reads TGTGCCAGCAGCGGGGACAGTTTATATGGCTACACCTTC.